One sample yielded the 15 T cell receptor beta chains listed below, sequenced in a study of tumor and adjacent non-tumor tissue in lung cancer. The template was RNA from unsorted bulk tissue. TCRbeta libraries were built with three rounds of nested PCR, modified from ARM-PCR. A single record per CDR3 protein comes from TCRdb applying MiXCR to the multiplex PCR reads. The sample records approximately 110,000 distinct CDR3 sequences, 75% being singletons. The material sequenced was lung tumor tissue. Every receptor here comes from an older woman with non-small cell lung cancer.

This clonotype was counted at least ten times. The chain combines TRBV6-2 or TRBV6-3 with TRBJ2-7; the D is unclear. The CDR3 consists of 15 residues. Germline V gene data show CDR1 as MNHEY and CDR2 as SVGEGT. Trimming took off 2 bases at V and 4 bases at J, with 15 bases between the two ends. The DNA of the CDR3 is TGTGCCAGCAGTTACGGACGGTGGTCGATATACGAGCAGTACTTC. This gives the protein CASSYGRWSIYEQYF.

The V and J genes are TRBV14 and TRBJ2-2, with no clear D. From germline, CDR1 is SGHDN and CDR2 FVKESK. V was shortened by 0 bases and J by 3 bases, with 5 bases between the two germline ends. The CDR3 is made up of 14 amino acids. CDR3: CASSQDPDTGELFF. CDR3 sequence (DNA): TGTGCCAGCAGCCAAGATCCAGACACCGGGGAGCTGTTTTTT.

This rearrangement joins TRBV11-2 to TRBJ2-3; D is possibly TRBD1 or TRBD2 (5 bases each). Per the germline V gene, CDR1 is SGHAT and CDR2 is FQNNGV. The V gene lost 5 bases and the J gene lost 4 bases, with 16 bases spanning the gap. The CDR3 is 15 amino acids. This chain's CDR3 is CASSPGTEASDTQYF. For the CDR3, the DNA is TGTGCCAGCAGCCCTGGGACCGAGGCTTCAGATACGCAGTATTTT.

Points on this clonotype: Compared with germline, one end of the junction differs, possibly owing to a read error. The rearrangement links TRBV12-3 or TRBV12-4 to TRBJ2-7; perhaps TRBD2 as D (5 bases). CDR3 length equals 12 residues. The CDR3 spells CASRWGSGERYF. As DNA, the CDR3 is TGTGCCAGCAGATGGGGTTCTGGGGAGCGGTACTTT.

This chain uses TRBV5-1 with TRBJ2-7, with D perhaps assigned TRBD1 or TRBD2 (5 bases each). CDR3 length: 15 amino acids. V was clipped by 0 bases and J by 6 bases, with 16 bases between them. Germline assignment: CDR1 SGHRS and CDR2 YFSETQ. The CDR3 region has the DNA TGCGCCAGCAGCTTGGTGGCATGGGACCCGACCGAGCAGTACTTC. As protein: CASSLVAWDPTEQYF.

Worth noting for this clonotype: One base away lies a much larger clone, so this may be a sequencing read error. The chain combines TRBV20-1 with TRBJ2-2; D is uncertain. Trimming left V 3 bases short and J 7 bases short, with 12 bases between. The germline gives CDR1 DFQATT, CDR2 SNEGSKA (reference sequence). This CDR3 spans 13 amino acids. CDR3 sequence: CSASSGRLGELFF. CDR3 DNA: TGCAGTGCTAGTTCCGGTCGTCTCGGGGAGCTGTTTTTT.

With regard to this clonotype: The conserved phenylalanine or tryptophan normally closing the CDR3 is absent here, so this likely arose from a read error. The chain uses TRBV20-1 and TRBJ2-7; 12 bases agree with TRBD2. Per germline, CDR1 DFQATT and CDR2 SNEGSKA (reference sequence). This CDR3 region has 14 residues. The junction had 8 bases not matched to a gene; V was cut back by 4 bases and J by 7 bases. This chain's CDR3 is CSAILAGGPGEQYL. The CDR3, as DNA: TGCAGTGCTATACTAGCGGGGGGTCCGGGTGAGCAGTACTTA.

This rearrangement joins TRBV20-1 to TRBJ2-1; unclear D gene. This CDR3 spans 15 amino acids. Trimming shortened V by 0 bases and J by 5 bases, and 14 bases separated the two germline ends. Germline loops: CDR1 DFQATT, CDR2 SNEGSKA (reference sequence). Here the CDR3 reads CSARDARKGDNEQFF. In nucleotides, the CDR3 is TGCAGTGCTAGAGATGCGCGCAAGGGTGACAATGAGCAGTTCTTC.

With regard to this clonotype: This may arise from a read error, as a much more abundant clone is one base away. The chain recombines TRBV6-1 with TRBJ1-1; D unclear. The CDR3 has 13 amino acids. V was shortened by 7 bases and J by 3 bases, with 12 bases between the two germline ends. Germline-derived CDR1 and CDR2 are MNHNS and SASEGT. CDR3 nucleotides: TGTGCCAGCAACCTGGACCGAGACACTGAAGCTTTCTTT. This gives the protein CASNLDRDTEAFF.

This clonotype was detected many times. The CDR3 region has the DNA TGCAGCGTTGAACCTCAACAGGGTGCAGCTTTCTTT. This codes for CSVEPQQGAAFF. The V gene is TRBV29-1, the J gene TRBJ1-1; D might be TRBD1 (6 bases). The CDR3 is 12 residues long. V was trimmed by 2 bases and J by 10 bases, leaving 14 bases between them. Germline CDR1 is SQVTM and CDR2 is ANQGSEA.

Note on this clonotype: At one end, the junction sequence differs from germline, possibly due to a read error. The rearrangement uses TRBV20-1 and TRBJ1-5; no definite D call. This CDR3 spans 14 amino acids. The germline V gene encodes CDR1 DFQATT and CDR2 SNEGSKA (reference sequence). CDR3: CTASRQGKNQPQHF. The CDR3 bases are TGCACTGCTAGTCGACAAGGAAAGAATCAGCCCCAGCATTTT.

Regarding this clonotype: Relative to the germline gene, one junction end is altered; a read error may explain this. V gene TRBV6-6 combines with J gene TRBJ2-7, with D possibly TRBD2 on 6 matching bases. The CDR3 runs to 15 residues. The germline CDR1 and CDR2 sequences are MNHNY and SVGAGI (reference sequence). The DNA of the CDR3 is TGCGCCAGCTGTCGCCAGACGGGGGTAGACTACGAGCAGTACTTC. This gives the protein CASCRQTGVDYEQYF.

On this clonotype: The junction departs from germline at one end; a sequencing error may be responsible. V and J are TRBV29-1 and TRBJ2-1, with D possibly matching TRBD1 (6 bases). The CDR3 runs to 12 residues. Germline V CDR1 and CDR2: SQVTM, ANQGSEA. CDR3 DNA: TGCAGCGTTGGCCACAGGGTGGATGAGCAGTCCTTC. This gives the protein CSVGHRVDEQSF.

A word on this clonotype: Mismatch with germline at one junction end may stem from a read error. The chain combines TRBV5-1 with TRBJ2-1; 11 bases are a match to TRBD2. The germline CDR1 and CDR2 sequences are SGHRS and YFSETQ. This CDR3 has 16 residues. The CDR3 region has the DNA TGCGCCAGCACCCCGGCCGGGACTAGCGGCTACAGTGAGCAGTTCTTC. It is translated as CASTPAGTSGYSEQFF. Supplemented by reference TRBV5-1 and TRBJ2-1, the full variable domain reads KAGVTQTPRYLIKTRGQQVTLSCSPISGHRSVSWYQQTPGQGLQFLFEYFSETQRNKGNFPGRFSGRQFSNSRSEMNVSTLELGDSALYLCASTPAGTSGYSEQFFGPGTRLTVL.

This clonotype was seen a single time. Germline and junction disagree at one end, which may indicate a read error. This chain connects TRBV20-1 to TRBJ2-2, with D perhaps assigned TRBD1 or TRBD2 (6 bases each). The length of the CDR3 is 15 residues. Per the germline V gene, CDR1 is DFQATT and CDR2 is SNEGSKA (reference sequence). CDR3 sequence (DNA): TGCATTGCTAGAGCCACAAGGCGGGACACCGGGGAGCTGTTTTTC. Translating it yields CIARATRRDTGELFF.